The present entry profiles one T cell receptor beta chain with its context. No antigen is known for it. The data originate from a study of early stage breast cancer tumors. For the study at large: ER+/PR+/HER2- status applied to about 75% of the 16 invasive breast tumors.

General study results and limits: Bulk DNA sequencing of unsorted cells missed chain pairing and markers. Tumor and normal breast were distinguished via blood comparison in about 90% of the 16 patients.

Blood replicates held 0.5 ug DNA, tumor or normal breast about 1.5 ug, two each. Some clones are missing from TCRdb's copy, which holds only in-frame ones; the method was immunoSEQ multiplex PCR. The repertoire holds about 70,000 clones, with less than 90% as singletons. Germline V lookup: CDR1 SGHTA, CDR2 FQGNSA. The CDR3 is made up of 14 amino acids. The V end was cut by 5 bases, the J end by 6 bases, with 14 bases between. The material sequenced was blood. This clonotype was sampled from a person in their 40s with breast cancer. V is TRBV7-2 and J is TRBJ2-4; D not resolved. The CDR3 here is CASSPDFSRNIQYF. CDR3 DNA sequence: TGTGCCAGCAGCCCAGATTTCAGCAGAAACATTCAGTACTTC.